Listed below are T cell receptor beta chains from one sample, sequenced in a study of T cell responses to AZD1222 COVID-19 vaccine. The assay was immunoSEQ multiplex PCR, and TCRdb's table has in-frame clones only and misses some. The sample carries about 83,000 clones, about 84% recorded once. The sequences come from peripheral blood, collected on day 0 of AZD1222 vaccination. These receptors were obtained from an adult in good health. Each CDR3 is given with its conserved first and last residue. A D gene is named only where the DNA matches it firmly. Some rows have no size entry. The others give once, few or many, or a class for an expanded clone.

clone_size	d_call	v_call	j_call	cdr3_aa	cdr3_nt
NA	TRBD2	TRBV7-9	TRBJ2-1	CASRSSGTSGNEQFF	TGTGCCAGCAGGAGCTCCGGGACTAGCGGGAATGAGCAGTTCTTC
NA	NA	TRBV24-1	TRBJ2-1	CATSDARGSYNEQFF	TGTGCCACCAGTGATGCCCGGGGCTCCTACAATGAGCAGTTCTTC
NA	TRBD1	TRBV10-2	TRBJ1-2	CASSESGTGAPYGYTF	TGCGCCAGCAGTGAGTCCGGGACAGGGGCTCCCTATGGCTACACCTTC
NA	NA	TRBV5-1	TRBJ1-1	CASSFSGSTEAFF	TGCGCCAGCAGCTTTTCTGGATCCACTGAAGCTTTCTTT
NA	NA	TRBV6-5	TRBJ2-7	CASSYSFMTGSEQYF	TGTGCCAGCAGTTACTCGTTTATGACGGGCAGTGAGCAGTACTTC
NA	NA	TRBV7-2	TRBJ2-1	CASSPGTVNNEQFF	TGTGCCAGCAGCCCAGGGACTGTCAACAATGAGCAGTTCTTC
NA	NA	TRBV27	TRBJ1-5	CASLPAGGIDQPQHF	TGTGCCAGCCTCCCGGCGGGGGGCATCGATCAGCCCCAGCATTTT
NA	TRBD1	TRBV6-5	TRBJ2-2	CASSYGTVNTGELFF	TGTGCCAGCAGTTACGGGACAGTTAACACCGGGGAGCTGTTTTTT
NA	NA	TRBV19	TRBJ1-1	CASSFYGGREAFF	TGTGCCAGTAGTTTTTATGGGGGCCGCGAAGCTTTCTTT
NA	TRBD1	TRBV29-1	TRBJ2-5	CSVLAGGQETQYF	TGCAGCGTCCTGGCAGGGGGCCAAGAGACCCAGTACTTC
NA	TRBD1	TRBV7-8	TRBJ2-1	CASSLEWGTGDNEQFF	TGTGCCAGCAGCTTAGAATGGGGGACAGGGGACAATGAGCAGTTCTTC
NA	NA	TRBV6-5	TRBJ1-4	CASSYSGLAGEKLFF	TGTGCCAGCAGTTACTCAGGGCTTGCGGGTGAAAAACTGTTTTTT
NA	NA	TRBV2	TRBJ2-7	CASTFLRGRDEQYF	TGTGCCAGCACTTTCTTGAGGGGGAGGGACGAGCAGTACTTC
NA	NA	TRBV14	TRBJ2-7	CASSHMVGDRSYEQYF	TGTGCCAGCAGCCATATGGTAGGGGATCGGTCTTACGAGCAGTACTTC
few	TRBD1	TRBV24-1	TRBJ1-1	CATSDTTSGGPSFF	TGTGCCACCAGTGATACGACCTCAGGGGGCCCGTCTTTCTTT
NA	NA	TRBV7-2	TRBJ2-3	CASSVGQDTQYF	TGTGCCAGCAGCGTTGGGCAGGATACGCAGTATTTT
once	TRBD2	TRBV6-5	TRBJ2-7	CASSYSSSGRREQYF	TGTGCCAGCAGTTACTCGTCTAGCGGGAGACGCGAGCAGTACTTC
NA	NA	TRBV3-1/TRBV3-2	TRBJ1-2	CASSQVNLYGYTF	TGTGCCAGCAGCCAAGTTAACCTCTATGGCTACACCTTC
once	TRBD2	TRBV4-3	TRBJ2-3	CASSLTSGAGDTQYF	TGCGCCAGCAGCTTAACTAGCGGGGCGGGAGATACGCAGTATTTT
NA	NA	TRBV3-1/TRBV3-2	TRBJ1-6	CASSQGPLGNSPLHF	TGTGCCAGCAGCCAGGGTCCGCTGGGGAATTCACCCCTCCACTTT
few	NA	TRBV29-1	TRBJ2-2	CSVVRRNTGELFF	TGCAGCGTTGTAAGGAGGAACACCGGGGAGCTGTTTTTT
NA	NA	TRBV11-3	TRBJ2-5	CASSARGRETQYF	TGTGCCAGCAGCGCCCGGGGGAGAGAGACCCAGTACTTC
NA	TRBD1	TRBV5-1	TRBJ1-4	CASSLNRGPNEKLFF	TGCGCCAGCAGCTTAAACAGGGGACCTAATGAAAAACTGTTTTTT
NA	NA	TRBV3-1/TRBV3-2	TRBJ2-1	CASSPPYLGPGTSSYNEQFF	TGTGCCAGCAGCCCGCCCTATCTAGGTCCGGGGACGAGCTCCTACAATGAGCAGTTCTTC
NA	NA	TRBV15	TRBJ2-7	CATSRGLLTVGTQYF	TGTGCCACCAGCAGAGGCCTCCTGACAGTGGGTACGCAGTACTTC
few	NA	TRBV7-3	TRBJ1-1	CASQGVGSTEAFF	TGTGCCAGCCAGGGAGTAGGGAGCACTGAAGCTTTCTTT